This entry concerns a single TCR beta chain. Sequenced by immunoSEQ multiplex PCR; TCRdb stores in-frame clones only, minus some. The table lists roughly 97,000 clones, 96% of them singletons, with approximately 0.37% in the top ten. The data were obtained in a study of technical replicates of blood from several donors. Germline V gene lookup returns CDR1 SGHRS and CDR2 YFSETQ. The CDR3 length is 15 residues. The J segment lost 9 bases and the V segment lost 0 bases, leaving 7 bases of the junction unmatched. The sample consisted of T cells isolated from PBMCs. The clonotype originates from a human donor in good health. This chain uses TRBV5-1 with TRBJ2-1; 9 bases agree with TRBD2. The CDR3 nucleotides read TGCGCCAGCAGCTTGGTAATAGCGGGAGATAGTGAGCAGTTCTTC. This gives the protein CASSLVIAGDSEQFF. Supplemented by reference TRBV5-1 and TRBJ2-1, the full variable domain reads KAGVTQTPRYLIKTRGQQVTLSCSPISGHRSVSWYQQTPGQGLQFLFEYFSETQRNKGNFPGRFSGRQFSNSRSEMNVSTLELGDSALYLCASSLVIAGDSEQFFGPGTRLTVL.